This T cell receptor (beta chain) was obtained from a study of blood T cell repertoires in COVID-19. The germline V gene encodes CDR1 SGHNT and CDR2 YENEEA. This CDR3 has 12 residues. V dropped 5 bases and J dropped 10 bases, with 12 bases sitting between them. The assay was immunoSEQ multiplex PCR, and TCRdb's table has in-frame clones only and misses some. The sample has about 240,000 clones, about four fifths seen once. The TCR originated in an elderly woman with acute or convalescent COVID-19. The specimen was peripheral blood. The rearrangement links TRBV11-3 to TRBJ2-1, with a tentative D call TRBD1 (6 bases). CDR3 sequence (DNA): TGTGCCAGCAGCATGGGACATAAGGAGCAGTTCTTC. Residues: CASSMGHKEQFF.